This TCR beta chain was sequenced for a study of Ad26.COV2.S vaccination and SARS-CoV-2 variants. The count of this clone is one. Only in-frame clones appear in the TCRdb table, and some are missing; sequencing was by immunoSEQ multiplex PCR. The sample gives approximately 460,000 clones, nearly 90% of which show up once; 1.5% to 2% is in the top ten. With V trimmed by 3 bases and J by 6 bases, 8 bases remained unmatched. Germline V gene sequence: CDR1 GTSNPN, CDR2 SVGIG (reference sequence). CDR3 size: 14 residues. Stated treatment: over 15 received Ad26.COV2.S at low or high dose, single or two shots; five or six received placebo; per-sample allocation not given. Sampling took place 63 days after the first vaccine or placebo injection.

The receptor was isolated from a person between 18 and 65 years old who received the Ad26.COV2.S COVID-19 vaccine or a placebo. The J gene is TRBJ2-3, the V gene TRBV30; 8 bases match TRBD2. Sequencing was performed on peripheral blood, taken in a trial of Ad26.COV2.S vaccine versus placebo. The CDR3 reads CAWRGAGARDTQYF. The CDR3 coding sequence is TGTGCCTGGAGGGGAGCGGGGGCCCGTGATACGCAGTATTTT.